The 18 T cell receptor beta chains in this list originate from one sample, sequenced in a study of Graves' ophthalmopathy and Graves' hyperthyroidism. Amplification of the TCR beta CDR3 regions used RNA transcripts (as template). Second-round multiplex PCR came after a first-round RT-PCR that employed HTBI primers. TCRdb passed the multiplex PCR reads through MiXCR, listing each CDR3 protein once. Here the sample spans 400,000 to 450,000 distinct CDR3 sequences, over 20% being singletons. The sequenced material came from peripheral blood. Receptors originate from a woman aged 18-35 years with stable Graves' hyperthyroidism.

This clonotype was found many times. V and J are TRBV2 and TRBJ1-5; 9 bases map to TRBD1. The V gene's germline CDR1 is SNHLY and CDR2 FYNNEI. CDR3 length: 15 residues. V shed 3 bases and J 7 bases; nucleotides not matched to a gene: 7. This CDR3 reads CASSDFRTGVQPQHF. Here the CDR3 DNA reads TGTGCCAGCAGTGATTTTCGGACAGGGGTGCAGCCCCAGCATTTT.

This clonotype was picked up many times. This rearrangement joins TRBV2 to TRBJ2-7, with 14 bases identical to TRBD2. The V segment lost 6 bases and the J segment 3 bases; nucleotides outside the gene matches: 4. The CDR3 sequence is 15 residues long. Germline loops: CDR1 SNHLY, CDR2 FYNNEI. The CDR3 coding sequence is TGTGCCAGCAGGACCGGACTAGCGGGGGGCTACGAGCAGTACTTC. As protein: CASRTGLAGGYEQYF.

The rearrangement links TRBV5-1 to TRBJ2-2; the match to TRBD2 covers 8 bases. The CDR3 sequence is 16 residues long. J was trimmed by 1 base and V by 2 bases; bases with no gene match: 4. CDR1 is SGHRS and CDR2 is YFSETQ in the germline V gene. The chain's CDR3 is CASSFLSGKNTGELFF. The CDR3 region has the DNA TGCGCCAGCAGCTTCCTTAGCGGGAAGAACACCGGGGAGCTGTTTTTT.

This clonotype occurred many times. The chain links TRBV20-1 to TRBJ2-7, with 10 bases matching TRBD2. The CDR3 is 14 amino acids. V was clipped by 2 bases and J by 2 bases; unmatched bases: 3. Germline CDR1 and CDR2: DFQATT and SNEGSKA (reference sequence). CDR3 residues: CSARSSGGTYEQYF. The CDR3 coding sequence is TGCAGTGCTAGATCTAGCGGGGGTACCTACGAGCAGTACTTC.

This clonotype was recorded at least ten times. The V gene is TRBV12-3 or TRBV12-4, the J gene TRBJ1-2, with 7 bases fitting TRBD1. The CDR3 extends over 13 amino acids. V lost 0 bases, J lost 8 bases, and 3 bases stayed unmatched. CDR3 sequence reads: CASSLAGGGGYTF. The CDR3, as DNA: TGTGCCAGCAGTTTAGCAGGGGGCGGAGGCTACACCTTC.

This clonotype appeared many times. The chain links TRBV6-5 to TRBJ1-2, with unresolved D. Trimming pared 6 bases from V and 8 bases from J, leaving 13 bases between. The V gene's germline CDR1 is MNHEY and CDR2 SVGAGI. This CDR3 region has 12 residues. In nucleotides, the CDR3 is TGTGCCAGCAGCGGGTCGTGGGGAGGCTACACCTTC. Translation gives CASSGSWGGYTF.

The table lists this clonotype with many counts. This chain connects TRBV12-3 or TRBV12-4 to TRBJ1-2; 9 nucleotides agree with TRBD1. V shed 3 bases and J 8 bases; nucleotides not matched to a gene: 7. The CDR3 loop spans 14 amino acids. CDR3 protein: CASSFGGQGYGYTF. The DNA of the CDR3 is TGTGCCAGCAGTTTTGGGGGACAGGGATACGGCTACACCTTC.

This clonotype was recorded many times. The chain couples TRBV10-3 to TRBJ2-2; the D call may be TRBD1 or TRBD2 (5 bases each). This CDR3 is built from 14 residues. Germline lookup yields CDR1 ENHRY and CDR2 SYGVKD. Trimming pared 10 bases from V and 2 bases from J, leaving 14 bases between. CDR3 residues: CATSRDLNTGELFF. Here the CDR3 DNA reads TGTGCCACCAGCCGGGACCTCAACACCGGGGAGCTGTTTTTT.

The rearrangement joins TRBV5-1 to TRBJ2-7; 8 nucleotides match TRBD1. Looked up from germline, CDR1 is SGHRS and CDR2 is YFSETQ. The CDR3 spans 15 residues. V lost 3 bases and J lost 5; bases outside the gene matches: 10. The CDR3 DNA reads TGCGCCAGCAGCTCCGACAGGGGCTCATGGGACGAGCAGTACTTC. Translating gives CASSSDRGSWDEQYF.

The chain joins TRBV12-3 or TRBV12-4 to TRBJ2-5; D gene uncertain. Trimming removed 3 bases at V and 5 bases at J, with 7 bases between. The CDR3 length is 12 residues. The CDR3, as DNA: TGTGCCAGCAGTTTCAGCGCCGAGACCCAGTACTTC. Residues: CASSFSAETQYF.

This clonotype came up many times. The J gene is TRBJ2-7, the V gene TRBV5-1; D gene ambiguous. The CDR3 is 14 amino acids. V lost 1 base and J lost 1, with 9 bases in between. Looked up from germline, CDR1 is SGHRS and CDR2 is YFSETQ. CDR3 coding DNA: TGCGCCAGCAGCTTGCAGTCAGATTCCTACGAGCAGTACTTC. Protein: CASSLQSDSYEQYF.

This clonotype was seen ten or more times. The J gene is TRBJ1-5, the V gene TRBV12-3 or TRBV12-4, with TRBD1 matching 7 bases. This CDR3 has 15 amino acids. V trimming: 6 bases; J trimming: 2 bases; junction bases outside the gene matches: 7. The CDR3 loop reads CASSPPTGGNQPQHF. DNA for the CDR3: TGTGCCAGCAGCCCCCCTACAGGGGGCAATCAGCCCCAGCATTTT.

In its sample, this clonotype was seen many times. A much larger clonotype is one base distant, so this may be a read error. The V gene is TRBV7-9, the J gene TRBJ2-7; no definite D call. Deletions cut 5 bases from V and 2 bases from J, with 7 bases between. The germline V gene encodes CDR1 SEHNR and CDR2 FQNEAQ (reference sequence). The CDR3 contains 12 residues. As DNA, the CDR3 is TGTGCCAGCAGCACAGACACCTACGAGCAGTACTTC. As protein: CASSTDTYEQYF.

This clonotype was seen repeatedly, ten times or more. The chain uses TRBV27 and TRBJ1-5; perhaps TRBD1 as D (6 bases). The CDR3 spans 17 residues. Germline values: CDR1 MNHEY, CDR2 SMNVEV (reference sequence). V was clipped by 5 bases and J by 1 base, with 18 bases between them. CDR3 in amino acids: CASSPTSDRLSNQPQHF. CDR3 in DNA: TGTGCCAGCAGTCCTACCTCCGACAGGTTGAGCAATCAGCCCCAGCATTTT.

This clonotype was seen ten or more times. The CDR3 DNA sequence: TGTGCCAGCAGTACCCTCCGGACTAGCTCCCGATTTGGCACCGGGGAGCTGTTTTTT. Amino acids: CASSTLRTSSRFGTGELFF. The chain uses TRBV6-2 or TRBV6-3 and TRBJ2-2; 8 nucleotides match TRBD2. Germline-derived CDR1 and CDR2 are MNHEY and SVGEGT. This CDR3 has 19 amino acids. Germline trimming cut 5 bases from V and 4 bases from J; bases unmatched to any gene: 18.

This clonotype was seen repeatedly, ten times or more. CDR3 sequence (DNA): TGTGCCAGCAGCGCGCTAGCGGGAGCGGCCTACGAGCAGTACTTC. It codes for CASSALAGAAYEQYF. The rearrangement uses TRBV6-5 and TRBJ2-7; 10 nucleotides align to TRBD2. From germline, CDR1 is MNHEY and CDR2 SVGAGI. J lost 2 bases, V lost 6 bases, and 7 bases had no gene match. The CDR3 extends over 15 amino acids.

The table lists this clonotype with many counts. The chain has TRBV15 and TRBJ2-3; D possibly uses TRBD1 or TRBD2 (5 bases each). The CDR3 is 14 residues long. The germline CDR1 and CDR2 sequences are LNHNV and YYDKDF (reference sequence). The V and J ends lost 3 bases and 2 bases respectively, with 9 bases between them. As DNA, the CDR3 is TGTGCCACCAGCAGCGGGGCTTACACAGATACGCAGTATTTT. Protein product: CATSSGAYTDTQYF.

This clonotype was seen repeatedly, ten times or more. The chain employs TRBV6-1 and TRBJ2-5; D gene unclear. This CDR3 contains 18 residues. Trimming removed 0 bases from V and 5 bases from J, with 22 bases in between. Germline values: CDR1 MNHNS, CDR2 SASEGT. CDR3 sequence: CASSEARREGWPEETQYF. Here the CDR3 DNA reads TGTGCCAGCAGTGAAGCTCGTAGGGAAGGCTGGCCTGAGGAGACCCAGTACTTC.